This entry features one T cell receptor (beta chain) sequence. The sample belongs to a study of shared clonotypes between healthy human individuals. Only in-frame clones appear in the TCRdb table, and some are missing; sequencing was by immunoSEQ multiplex PCR. The sample carries 330,000 or so clones, 70% to 75% recorded once. J was trimmed by 9 bases and V by 0 bases; bases with no gene match: 5. The CDR3 extends over 15 amino acids. Germline-derived CDR1 and CDR2 are GTSNPN and SVGIG (reference sequence). V usage is TRBV30 and J usage is TRBJ2-1, with TRBD2 matching 13 bases. Sequenced sample: memory CD4+ T cells sorted from blood. Specified subset: CD45RA-negative fraction. This sequence originates from a man aged 30 to 45 in good health. The CDR3 DNA follows: TGTGCCTGGAGTGTACTAGCGGGAGGGCCGAGTGAGCAGTTCTTC. It codes for CAWSVLAGGPSEQFF. The full variable domain, its missing parts supplied by reference TRBV30 and TRBJ2-1, is SQTIHQWPATLVQPVGSPLSLECTVEGTSNPNLYWYRQAAGRGLQLLFYSVGIGQISSEVPQNLSASRPQDRQFILSSKKLLLSDSGFYLCAWSVLAGGPSEQFFGPGTRLTVL.